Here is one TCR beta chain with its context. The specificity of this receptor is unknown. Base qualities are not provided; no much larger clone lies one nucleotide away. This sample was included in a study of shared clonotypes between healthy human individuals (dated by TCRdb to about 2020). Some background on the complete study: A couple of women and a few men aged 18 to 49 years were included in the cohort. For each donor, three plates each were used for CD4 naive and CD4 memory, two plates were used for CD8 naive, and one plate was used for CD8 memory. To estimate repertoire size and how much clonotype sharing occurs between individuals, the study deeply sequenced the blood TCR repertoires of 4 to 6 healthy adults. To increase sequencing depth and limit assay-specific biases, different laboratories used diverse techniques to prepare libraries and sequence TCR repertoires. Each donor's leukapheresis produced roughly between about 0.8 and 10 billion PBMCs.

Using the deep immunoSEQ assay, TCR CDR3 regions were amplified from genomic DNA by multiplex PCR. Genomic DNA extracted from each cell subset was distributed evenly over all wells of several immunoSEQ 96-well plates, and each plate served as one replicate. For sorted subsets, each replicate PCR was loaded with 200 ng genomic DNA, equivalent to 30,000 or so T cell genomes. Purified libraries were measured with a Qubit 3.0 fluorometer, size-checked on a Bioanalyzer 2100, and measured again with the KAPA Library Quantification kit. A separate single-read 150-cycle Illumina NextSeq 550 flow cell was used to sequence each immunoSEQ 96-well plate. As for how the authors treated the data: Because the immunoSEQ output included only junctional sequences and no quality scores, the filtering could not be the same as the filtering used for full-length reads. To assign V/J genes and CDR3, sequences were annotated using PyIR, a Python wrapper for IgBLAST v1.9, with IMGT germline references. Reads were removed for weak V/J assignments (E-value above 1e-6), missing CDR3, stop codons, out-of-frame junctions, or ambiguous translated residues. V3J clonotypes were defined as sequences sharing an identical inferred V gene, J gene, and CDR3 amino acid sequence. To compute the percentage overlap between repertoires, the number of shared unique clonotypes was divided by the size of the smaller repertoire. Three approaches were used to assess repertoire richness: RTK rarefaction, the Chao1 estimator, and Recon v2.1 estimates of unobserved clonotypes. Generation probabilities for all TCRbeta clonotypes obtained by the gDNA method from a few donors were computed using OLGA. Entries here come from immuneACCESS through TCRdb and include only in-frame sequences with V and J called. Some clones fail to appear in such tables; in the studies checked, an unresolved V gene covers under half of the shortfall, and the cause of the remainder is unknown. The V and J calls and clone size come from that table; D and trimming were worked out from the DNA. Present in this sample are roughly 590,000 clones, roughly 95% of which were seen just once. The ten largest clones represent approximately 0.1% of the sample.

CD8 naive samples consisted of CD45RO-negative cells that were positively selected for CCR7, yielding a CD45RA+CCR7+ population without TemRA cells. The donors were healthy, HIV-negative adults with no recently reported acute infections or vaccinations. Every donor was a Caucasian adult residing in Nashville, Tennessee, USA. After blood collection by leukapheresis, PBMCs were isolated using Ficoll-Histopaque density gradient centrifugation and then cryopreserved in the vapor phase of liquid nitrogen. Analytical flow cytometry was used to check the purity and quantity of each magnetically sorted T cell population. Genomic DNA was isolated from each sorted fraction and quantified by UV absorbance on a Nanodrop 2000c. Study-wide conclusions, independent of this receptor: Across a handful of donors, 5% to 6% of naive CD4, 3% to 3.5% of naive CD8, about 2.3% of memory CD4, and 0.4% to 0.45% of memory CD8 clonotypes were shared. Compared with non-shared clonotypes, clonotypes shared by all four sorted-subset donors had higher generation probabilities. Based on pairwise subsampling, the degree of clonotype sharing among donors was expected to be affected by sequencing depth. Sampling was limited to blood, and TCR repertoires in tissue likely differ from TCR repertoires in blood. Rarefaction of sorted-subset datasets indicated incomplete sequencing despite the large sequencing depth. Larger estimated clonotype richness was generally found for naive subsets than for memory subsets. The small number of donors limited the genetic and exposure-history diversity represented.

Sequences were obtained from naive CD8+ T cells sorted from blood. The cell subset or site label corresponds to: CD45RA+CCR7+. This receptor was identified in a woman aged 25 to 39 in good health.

This receptor has the CDR3 CASSWDSSNQPQHF. The nucleotide sequence is given as TGCGCCAGCAGCTGGGACAGTAGCAATCAGCCCCAGCATTTT. The chain is encoded by TRBV5-1 joined to TRBJ1-5; a stretch of 7 junction bases matches TRBD1. Taken from the germline V gene, the CDR1 and CDR2 loops are SGHRS and YFSETQ. From its cysteine to its phenylalanine, the CDR3 spans 14 amino acids. Kept here is only the CDR3 DNA, which spans 42 bases and is read in frame from base 1. V lost 3 bases and J lost 0 bases, and the count of bases not matched to a germline gene is 0.